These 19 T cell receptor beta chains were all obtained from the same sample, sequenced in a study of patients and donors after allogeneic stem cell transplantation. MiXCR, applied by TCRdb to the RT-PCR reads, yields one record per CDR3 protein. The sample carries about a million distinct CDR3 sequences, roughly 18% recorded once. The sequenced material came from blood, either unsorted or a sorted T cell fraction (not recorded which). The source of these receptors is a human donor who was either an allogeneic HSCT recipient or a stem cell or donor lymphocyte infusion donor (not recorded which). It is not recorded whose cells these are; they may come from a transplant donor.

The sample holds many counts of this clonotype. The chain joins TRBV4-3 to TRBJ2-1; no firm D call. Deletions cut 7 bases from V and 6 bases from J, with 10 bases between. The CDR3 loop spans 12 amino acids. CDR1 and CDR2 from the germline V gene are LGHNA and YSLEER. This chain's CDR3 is CASKGSGNEQFF. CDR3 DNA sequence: TGCGCCAGCAAGGGATCTGGCAATGAGCAGTTCTTC.

In nucleotides, the CDR3 is TGCAGTGTTAAAAGGAACACCGGGGAGCTGTTTTTT. It specifies CSVKRNTGELFF. V gene TRBV20-1 combines with J gene TRBJ2-2; D ambiguous. V was shortened by 7 bases and J by 1 base, with 7 bases between the two germline ends. This CDR3 is built from 12 residues. CDR1 DFQATT and CDR2 SNEGSKA come from the germline V gene (reference sequence).

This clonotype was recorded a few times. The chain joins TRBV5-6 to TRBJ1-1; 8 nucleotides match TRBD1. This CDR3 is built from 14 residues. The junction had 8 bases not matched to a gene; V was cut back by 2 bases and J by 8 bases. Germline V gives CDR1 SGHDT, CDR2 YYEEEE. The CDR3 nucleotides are TGTGCCAGCAGCTTTGGGGCAGGGGGCTCGGAAGCTTTCTTT. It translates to CASSFGAGGSEAFF.

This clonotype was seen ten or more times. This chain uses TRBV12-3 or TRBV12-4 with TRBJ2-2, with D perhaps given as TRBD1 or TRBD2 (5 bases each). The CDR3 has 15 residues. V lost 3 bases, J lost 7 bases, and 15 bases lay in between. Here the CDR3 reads CASSFKRAGNGELFF. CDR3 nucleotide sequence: TGTGCCAGCAGTTTTAAGAGGGCAGGGAACGGGGAGCTGTTTTTT.

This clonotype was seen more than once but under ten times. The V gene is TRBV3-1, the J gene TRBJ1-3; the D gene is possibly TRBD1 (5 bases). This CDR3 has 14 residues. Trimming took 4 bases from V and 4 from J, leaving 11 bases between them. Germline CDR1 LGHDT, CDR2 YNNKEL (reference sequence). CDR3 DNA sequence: TGTGCCAGCAGCCTCAGACAGCGCGGAAACACCATATATTTT. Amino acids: CASSLRQRGNTIYF. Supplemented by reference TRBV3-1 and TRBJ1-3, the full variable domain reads DTAVSQTPKYLVTQMGNDKSIKCEQNLGHDTMYWYKQDSKKFLKIMFSYNNKELIINETVPNRFSPKSPDKAHLNLHINSLELGDSAVYFCASSLRQRGNTIYFGEGSWLTVV.

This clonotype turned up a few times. The CDR3 here is CASFTGGSTDTQYF. CDR3 DNA sequence: TGCGCCAGCTTCACCGGGGGGAGCACAGATACGCAGTATTTT. The V and J genes are TRBV5-1 and TRBJ2-3; 7 bases line up with TRBD2. Trimming removed 7 bases from V and 0 bases from J; junction bases left unmatched: 5. CDR1 SGHRS and CDR2 YFSETQ come from the germline V gene. CDR3 length: 14 residues.

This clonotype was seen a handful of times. The CDR3 coding sequence is TGTGCCAGCAGCGGGGCCGGGACGGCGAATGAAAAACTGTTTTTT. This gives the protein CASSGAGTANEKLFF. The chain has TRBV9 and TRBJ1-4; TRBD1 might be the D (5 bases). Germline CDR1 is SGDLS and CDR2 is YYNGEE. The CDR3 length is 15 residues. V was pared by 3 bases and J by 5 bases, with 14 bases between.

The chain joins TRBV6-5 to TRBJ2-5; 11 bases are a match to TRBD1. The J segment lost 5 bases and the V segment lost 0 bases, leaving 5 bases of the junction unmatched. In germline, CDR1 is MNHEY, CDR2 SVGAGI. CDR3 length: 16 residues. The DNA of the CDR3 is TGTGCCAGCAGTTACTCAGGGACAGGGGGTTATGAGACCCAGTACTTC. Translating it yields CASSYSGTGGYETQYF.

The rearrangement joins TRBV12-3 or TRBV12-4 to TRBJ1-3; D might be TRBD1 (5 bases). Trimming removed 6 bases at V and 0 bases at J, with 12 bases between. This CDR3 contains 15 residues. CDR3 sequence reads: CASRSGLYSGNTIYF. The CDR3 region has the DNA TGTGCCAGCAGATCAGGGTTATACTCTGGAAACACCATATATTTT.

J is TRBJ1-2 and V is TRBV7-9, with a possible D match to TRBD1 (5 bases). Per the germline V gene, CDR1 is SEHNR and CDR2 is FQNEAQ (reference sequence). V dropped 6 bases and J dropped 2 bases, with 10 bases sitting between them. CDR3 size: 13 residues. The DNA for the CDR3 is TGTGCCAGCAGGTTGACAGTGAACTATGGCTACACCTTC. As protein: CASRLTVNYGYTF.

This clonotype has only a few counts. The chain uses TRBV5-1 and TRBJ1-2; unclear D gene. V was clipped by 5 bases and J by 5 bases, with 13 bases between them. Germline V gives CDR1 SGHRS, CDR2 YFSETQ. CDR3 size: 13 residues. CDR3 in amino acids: CASSSERRYGYTF. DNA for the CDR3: TGCGCCAGCAGTTCTGAAAGGCGGTATGGCTACACCTTC.

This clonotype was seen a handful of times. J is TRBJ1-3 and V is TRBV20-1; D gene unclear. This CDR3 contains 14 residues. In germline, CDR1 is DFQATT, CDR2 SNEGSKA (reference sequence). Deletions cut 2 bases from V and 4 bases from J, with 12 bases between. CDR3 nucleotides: TGCAGTGCTAGATTCGGTAACTCCGGAAACACCATATATTTT. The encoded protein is CSARFGNSGNTIYF.

The CDR3 DNA is TGTGCCAGCAGTTACTCGAATAGCGGGAGCGGGACCCAGTACTTC. Translation: CASSYSNSGSGTQYF. V gene TRBV6-5 combines with J gene TRBJ2-5; 9 bases fit TRBD2. Trimming cost V 0 bases and J 7 bases; bases outside gene matches: 6. In germline, CDR1 is MNHEY, CDR2 SVGAGI. CDR3 size: 15 residues.

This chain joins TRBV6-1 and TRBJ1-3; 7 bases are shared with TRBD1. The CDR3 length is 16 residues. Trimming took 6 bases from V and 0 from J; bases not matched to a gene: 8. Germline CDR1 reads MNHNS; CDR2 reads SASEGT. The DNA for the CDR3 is TGTGCCAGCAGCCCTGGGACAGTCAGCTCTGGAAACACCATATATTTT. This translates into CASSPGTVSSGNTIYF.

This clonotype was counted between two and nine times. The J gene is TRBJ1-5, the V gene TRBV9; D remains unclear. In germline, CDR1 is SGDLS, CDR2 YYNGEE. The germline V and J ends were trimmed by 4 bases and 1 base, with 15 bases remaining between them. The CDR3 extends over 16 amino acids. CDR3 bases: TGTGCCAGCAGCCCAAGGCATAGGCAAAGCAATCAGCCCCAGCATTTT. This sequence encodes CASSPRHRQSNQPQHF.

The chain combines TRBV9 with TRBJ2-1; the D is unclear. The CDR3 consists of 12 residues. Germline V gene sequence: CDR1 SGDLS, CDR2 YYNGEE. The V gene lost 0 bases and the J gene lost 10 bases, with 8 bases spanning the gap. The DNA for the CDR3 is TGTGCCAGCAGCGTAGCAGATCGGGAGCAGTTCTTC. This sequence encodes CASSVADREQFF.

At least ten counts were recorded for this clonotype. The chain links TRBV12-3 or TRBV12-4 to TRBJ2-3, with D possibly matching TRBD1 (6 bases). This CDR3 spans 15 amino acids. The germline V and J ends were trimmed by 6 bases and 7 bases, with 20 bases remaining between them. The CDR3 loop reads CASSLQKQGRHTQYF. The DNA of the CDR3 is TGTGCCAGCAGCTTACAAAAACAGGGTCGACATACGCAGTATTTT.

The CDR3 spells CAWRDRDPPTF. The CDR3, as DNA: TGTGCCTGGAGGGACCGGGACCCTCCTACCTTC. The J gene is TRBJ1-2, the V gene TRBV30; weak D call: TRBD1 (5 bases). This CDR3 comprises 11 residues. The V end lost 3 bases, the J end lost 14 bases, and 16 bases lay between the germline ends. Germline V gene lookup returns CDR1 GTSNPN and CDR2 SVGIG (reference sequence).

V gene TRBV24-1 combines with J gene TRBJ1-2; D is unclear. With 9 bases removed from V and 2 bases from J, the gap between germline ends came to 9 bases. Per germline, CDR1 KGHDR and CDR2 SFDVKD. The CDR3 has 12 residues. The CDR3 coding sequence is TGTGCCACCCAAGGATCCAACTATGGCTACACCTTC. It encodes CATQGSNYGYTF.